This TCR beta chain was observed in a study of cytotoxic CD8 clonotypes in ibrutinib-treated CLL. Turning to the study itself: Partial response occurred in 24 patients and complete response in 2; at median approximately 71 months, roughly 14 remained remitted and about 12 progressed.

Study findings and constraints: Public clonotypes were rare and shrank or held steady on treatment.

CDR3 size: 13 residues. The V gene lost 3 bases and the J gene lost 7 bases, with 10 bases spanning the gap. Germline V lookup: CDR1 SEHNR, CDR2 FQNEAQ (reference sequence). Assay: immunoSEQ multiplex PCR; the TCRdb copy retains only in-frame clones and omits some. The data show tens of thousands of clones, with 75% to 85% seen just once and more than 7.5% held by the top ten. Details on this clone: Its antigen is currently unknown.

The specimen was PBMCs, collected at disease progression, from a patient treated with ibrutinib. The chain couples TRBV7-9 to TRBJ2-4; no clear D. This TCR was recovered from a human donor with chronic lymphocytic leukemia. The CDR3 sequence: CASSFGDKNIQYF. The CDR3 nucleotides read TGTGCCAGCAGCTTCGGCGATAAGAACATTCAGTACTTC.